A selection of T cell receptor beta chains follows, all from one sample in a study of blood T cell repertoires in COVID-19. TCRdb's table, derived via immunoSEQ multiplex PCR, lists solely in-frame clones and lacks some. The table lists just over 150,000 clones, approximately 84% of them singletons. Sequenced sample: peripheral blood. All receptors derive from a woman older than 75 with acute or convalescent COVID-19. Each CDR3 is given with its conserved first and last residue. A D gene is named only where the DNA matches it firmly. Rows may omit the clone size; those that give it use once, few, many or a size class.

D	V	J	size	CDR3	DNA
.	TRBV19	TRBJ1-6	.	CASSIGQMKNSPLHF	TGTGCCAGTAGTATAGGGCAGATGAAAAATTCACCCCTCCACTTT
.	TRBV6-1	TRBJ1-1	.	CASSGGFEVRNTEAFF	TGTGCCAGCAGTGGAGGGTTTGAAGTTAGGAACACTGAAGCTTTCTTT
.	TRBV18	TRBJ2-1	.	CASSPLSGYNEQFF	TGTGCCAGCTCACCACTCTCAGGGTACAATGAGCAGTTCTTC
.	TRBV18	TRBJ1-2	.	CASSPSAGANYGYTF	TGTGCCAGCTCACCGTCAGCGGGAGCTAACTATGGCTACACCTTC
TRBD2	TRBV2	TRBJ2-1	.	CASRVLAGGPGEQFF	TGTGCCAGCAGGGTACTAGCGGGAGGGCCGGGTGAGCAGTTCTTC
.	TRBV5-1	TRBJ1-2	few	CASSLDGGYGYTF	TGCGCCAGCAGCTTGGACGGGGGCTATGGCTACACCTTC
.	TRBV5-1	TRBJ1-2	.	CASSLVPGHTNGYTF	TGCGCCAGCAGCTTGGTTCCGGGACACACTAATGGCTACACCTTC
.	TRBV4-3	TRBJ1-1	few	CASSQDSGGRTEAFF	TGCGCCAGCAGCCAAGATTCGGGGGGACGGACTGAAGCTTTCTTT
.	TRBV5-6	TRBJ1-1	.	CASSFPTGLNTEAFF	TGTGCCAGCAGCTTCCCGACAGGATTGAACACTGAAGCTTTCTTT
TRBD1	TRBV4-1	TRBJ2-1	once	CASSQHRDSYNEQFF	TGCGCCAGCAGCCAACACCGGGACAGCTACAATGAGCAGTTCTTC
.	TRBV10-3	TRBJ1-2	.	CAITSEGQGYGYTF	TGTGCCATCACCTCAGAAGGGCAGGGCTATGGCTACACCTTC
TRBD2	TRBV5-5	TRBJ2-5	.	CASSFSQREGQETQYF	TGTGCCAGCAGCTTTTCTCAGCGGGAGGGCCAAGAGACCCAGTACTTC
.	TRBV6-2/TRBV6-3	TRBJ1-1	.	CASSYSRAVAEAFF	TGTGCCAGCAGTTACTCGAGGGCAGTGGCCGAAGCTTTCTTT